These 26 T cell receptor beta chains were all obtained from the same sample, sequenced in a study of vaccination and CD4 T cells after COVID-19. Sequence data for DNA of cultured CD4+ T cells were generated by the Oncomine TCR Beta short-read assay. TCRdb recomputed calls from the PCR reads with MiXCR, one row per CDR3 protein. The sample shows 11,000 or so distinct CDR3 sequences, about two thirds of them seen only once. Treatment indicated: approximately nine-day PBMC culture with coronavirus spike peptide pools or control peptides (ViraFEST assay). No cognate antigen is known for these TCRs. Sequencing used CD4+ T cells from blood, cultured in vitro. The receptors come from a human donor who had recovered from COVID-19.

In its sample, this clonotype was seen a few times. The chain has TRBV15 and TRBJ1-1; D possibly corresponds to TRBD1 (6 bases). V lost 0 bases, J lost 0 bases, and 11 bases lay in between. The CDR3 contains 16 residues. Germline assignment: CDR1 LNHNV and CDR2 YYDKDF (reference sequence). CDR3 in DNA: TGTGCCACCAGCAGAGATTTGGACAGCATGAACACTGAAGCTTTCTTT. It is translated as CATSRDLDSMNTEAFF.

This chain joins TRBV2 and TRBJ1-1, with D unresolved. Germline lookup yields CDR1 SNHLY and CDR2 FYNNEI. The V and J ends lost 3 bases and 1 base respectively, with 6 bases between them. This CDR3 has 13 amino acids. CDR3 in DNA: TGTGCCAGCAGTGACAGAGGGAACACTGAAGCTTTCTTT. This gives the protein CASSDRGNTEAFF.

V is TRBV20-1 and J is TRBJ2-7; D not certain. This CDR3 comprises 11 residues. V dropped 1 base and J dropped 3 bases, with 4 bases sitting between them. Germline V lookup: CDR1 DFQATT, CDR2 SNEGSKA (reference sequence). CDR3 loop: CSARAVYEQYF. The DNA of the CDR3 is TGCAGTGCTAGAGCCGTCTACGAGCAGTACTTC.

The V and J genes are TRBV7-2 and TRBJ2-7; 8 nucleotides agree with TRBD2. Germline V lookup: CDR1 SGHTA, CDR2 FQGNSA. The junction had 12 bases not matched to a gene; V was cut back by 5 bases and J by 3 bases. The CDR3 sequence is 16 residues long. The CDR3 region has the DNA TGTGCCAGCAGCCCCCGGTCGGGGGGGCAAGTCTACGAGCAGTACTTC. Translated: CASSPRSGGQVYEQYF.

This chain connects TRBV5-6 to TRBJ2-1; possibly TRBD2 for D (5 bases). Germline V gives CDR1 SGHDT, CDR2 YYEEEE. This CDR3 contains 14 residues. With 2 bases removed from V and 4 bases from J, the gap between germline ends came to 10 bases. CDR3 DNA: TGTGCCAGCAGCTTTGTCCGACTATACAATGAGCAGTTCTTC. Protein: CASSFVRLYNEQFF. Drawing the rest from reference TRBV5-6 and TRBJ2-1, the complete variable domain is DAGVTQSPTHLIKTRGQQVTLRCSPKSGHDTVSWYQQALGQGPQFIFQYYEEEERQRGNFPDRFSGHQFPNYSSELNVNALLLGDSALYLCASSFVRLYNEQFFGPGTRLTVL.

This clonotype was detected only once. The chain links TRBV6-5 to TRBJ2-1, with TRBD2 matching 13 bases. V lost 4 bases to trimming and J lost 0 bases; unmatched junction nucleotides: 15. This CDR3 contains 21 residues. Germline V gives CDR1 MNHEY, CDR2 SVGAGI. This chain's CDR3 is CASSSYSPGLAGVSSYNEQFF. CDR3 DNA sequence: TGTGCCAGCAGTTCCTACTCGCCCGGACTAGCGGGAGTGAGCTCCTACAATGAGCAGTTCTTC.

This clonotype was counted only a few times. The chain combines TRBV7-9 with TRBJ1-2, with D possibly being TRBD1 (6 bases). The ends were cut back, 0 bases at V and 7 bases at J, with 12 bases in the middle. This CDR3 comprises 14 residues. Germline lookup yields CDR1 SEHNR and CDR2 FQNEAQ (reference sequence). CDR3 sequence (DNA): TGTGCCAGCAGCTTAGCGAGGGGGTTGCTTGGCTACACCTTC. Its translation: CASSLARGLLGYTF.

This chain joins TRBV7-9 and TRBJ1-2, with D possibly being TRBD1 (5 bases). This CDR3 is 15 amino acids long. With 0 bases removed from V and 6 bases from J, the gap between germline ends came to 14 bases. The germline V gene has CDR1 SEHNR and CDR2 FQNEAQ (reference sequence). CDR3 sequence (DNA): TGTGCCAGCAGCTTAGCATATTCAGGGAGGGATGGCTACACCTTC. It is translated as CASSLAYSGRDGYTF. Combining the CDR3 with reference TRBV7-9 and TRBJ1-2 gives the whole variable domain DTGVSQNPRHKITKRGQNVTFRCDPISEHNRLYWYRQTLGQGPEFLTYFQNEAQLEKSRLLSDRFSAERPKGSFSTLEIQRTEQGDSAMYLCASSLAYSGRDGYTFGSGTRLTVV.

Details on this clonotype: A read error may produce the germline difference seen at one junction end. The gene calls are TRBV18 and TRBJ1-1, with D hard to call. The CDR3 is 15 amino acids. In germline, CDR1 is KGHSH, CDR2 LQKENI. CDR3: CASSTDQAQNTEALF. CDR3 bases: TGTGCCAGCTCGACGGACCAGGCCCAGAACACTGAAGCTCTCTTT.

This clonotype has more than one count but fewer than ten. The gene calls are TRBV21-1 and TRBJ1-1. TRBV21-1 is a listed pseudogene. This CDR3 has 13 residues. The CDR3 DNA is TGTGCCAGCTGTAAAGCGCTGAACACTGAAGCTTTCTTT. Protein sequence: CASCKALNTEAFF.

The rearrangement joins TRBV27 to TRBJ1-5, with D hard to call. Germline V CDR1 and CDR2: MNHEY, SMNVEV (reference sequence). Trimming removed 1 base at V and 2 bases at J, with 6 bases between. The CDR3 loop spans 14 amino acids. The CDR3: CASSLYPGNQPQHF. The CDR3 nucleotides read TGTGCCAGCAGTTTATACCCGGGCAATCAGCCCCAGCATTTT.

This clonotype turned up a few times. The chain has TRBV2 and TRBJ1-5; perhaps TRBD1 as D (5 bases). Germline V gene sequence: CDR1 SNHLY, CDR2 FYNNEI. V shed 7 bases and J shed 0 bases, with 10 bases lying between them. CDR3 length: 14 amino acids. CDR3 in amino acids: CASTGGSSNQPQHF. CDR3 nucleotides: TGTGCCAGCACGGGGGGGAGTAGCAATCAGCCCCAGCATTTT.

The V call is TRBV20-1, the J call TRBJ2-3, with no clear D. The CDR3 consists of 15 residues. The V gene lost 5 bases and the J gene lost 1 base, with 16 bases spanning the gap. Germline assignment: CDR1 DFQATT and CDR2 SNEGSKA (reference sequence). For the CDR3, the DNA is TGCAGTGCTTTGAATACGGGTCGCCGCACAGATACGCAGTATTTT. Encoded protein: CSALNTGRRTDTQYF.

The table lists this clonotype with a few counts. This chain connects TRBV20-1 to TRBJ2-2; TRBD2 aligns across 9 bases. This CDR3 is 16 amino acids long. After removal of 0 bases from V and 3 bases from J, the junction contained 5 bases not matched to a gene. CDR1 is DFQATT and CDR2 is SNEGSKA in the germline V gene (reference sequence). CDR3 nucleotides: TGCAGTGCTAGAGAAGGCGGGAGGGCCGACACCGGGGAGCTGTTTTTT. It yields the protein CSAREGGRADTGELFF.

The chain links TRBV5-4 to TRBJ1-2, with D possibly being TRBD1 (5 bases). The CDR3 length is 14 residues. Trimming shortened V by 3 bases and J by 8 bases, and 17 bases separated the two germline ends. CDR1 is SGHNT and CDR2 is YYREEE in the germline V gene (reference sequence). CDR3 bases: TGTGCCAGCAGCTATCCCTTGGCGGGGCACGGCTACACCTTC. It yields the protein CASSYPLAGHGYTF.

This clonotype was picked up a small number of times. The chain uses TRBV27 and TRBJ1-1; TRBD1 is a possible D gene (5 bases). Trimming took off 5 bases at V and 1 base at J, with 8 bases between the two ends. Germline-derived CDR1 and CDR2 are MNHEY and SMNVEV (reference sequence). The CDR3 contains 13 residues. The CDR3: CASSDQGNTEAFF. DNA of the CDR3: TGTGCCAGCAGTGACCAGGGGAACACTGAAGCTTTCTTT.

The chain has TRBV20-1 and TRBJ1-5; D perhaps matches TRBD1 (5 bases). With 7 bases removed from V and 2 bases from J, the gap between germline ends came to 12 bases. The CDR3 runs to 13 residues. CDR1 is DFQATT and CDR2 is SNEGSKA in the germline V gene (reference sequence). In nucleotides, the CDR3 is TGCAGTGTGGGGGGTAAGGGCAATCAGCCCCAGCATTTT. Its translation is CSVGGKGNQPQHF.

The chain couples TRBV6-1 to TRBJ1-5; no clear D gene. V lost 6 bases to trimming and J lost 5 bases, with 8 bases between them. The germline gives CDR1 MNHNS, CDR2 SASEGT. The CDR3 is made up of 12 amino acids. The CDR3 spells CASSLTDQPQHF. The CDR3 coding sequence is TGTGCCAGCAGCCTTACGGATCAGCCCCAGCATTTT.

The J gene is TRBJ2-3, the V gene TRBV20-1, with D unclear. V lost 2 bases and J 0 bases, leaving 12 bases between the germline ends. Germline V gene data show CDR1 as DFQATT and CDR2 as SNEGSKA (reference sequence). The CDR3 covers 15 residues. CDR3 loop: CSARPHSTSTDTQYF. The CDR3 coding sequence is TGCAGTGCTAGACCTCATAGTACAAGCACAGATACGCAGTATTTT.

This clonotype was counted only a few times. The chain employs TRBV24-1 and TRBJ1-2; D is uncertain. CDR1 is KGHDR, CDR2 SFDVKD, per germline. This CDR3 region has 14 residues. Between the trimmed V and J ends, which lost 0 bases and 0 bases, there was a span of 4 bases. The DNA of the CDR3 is TGTGCCACCAGTGATTTGCCAACTAACTATGGCTACACCTTC. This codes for CATSDLPTNYGYTF.

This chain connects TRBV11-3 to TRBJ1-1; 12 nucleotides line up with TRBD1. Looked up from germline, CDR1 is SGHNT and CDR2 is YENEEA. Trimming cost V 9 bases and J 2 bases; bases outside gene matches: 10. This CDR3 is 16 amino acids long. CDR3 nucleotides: TGTGCCAGTTCGTCCCGGGACAGGGGGCTTAACACTGAAGCTTTCTTT. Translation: CASSSRDRGLNTEAFF.

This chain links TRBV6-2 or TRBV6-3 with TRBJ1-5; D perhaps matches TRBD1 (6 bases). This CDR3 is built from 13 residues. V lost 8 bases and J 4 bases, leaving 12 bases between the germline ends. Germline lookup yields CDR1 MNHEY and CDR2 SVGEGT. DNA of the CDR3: TGTGCCAGCTGTAGGAGGGGGAATCAGCCCCAGCATTTT. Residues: CASCRRGNQPQHF.

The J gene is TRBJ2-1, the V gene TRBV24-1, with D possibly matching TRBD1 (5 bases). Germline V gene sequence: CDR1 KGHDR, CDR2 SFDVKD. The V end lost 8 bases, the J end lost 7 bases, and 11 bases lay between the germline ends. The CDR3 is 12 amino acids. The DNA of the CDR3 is TGTGCCACCACCGGCAGGGCGAATGAGCAGTTCTTC. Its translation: CATTGRANEQFF.

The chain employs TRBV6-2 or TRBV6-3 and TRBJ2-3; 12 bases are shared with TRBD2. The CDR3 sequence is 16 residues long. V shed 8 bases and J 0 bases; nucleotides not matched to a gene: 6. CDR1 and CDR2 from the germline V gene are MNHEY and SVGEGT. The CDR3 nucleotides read TGTGCCAGCGCCCTAGCGGGGGGGCGAAGCACAGATACGCAGTATTTT. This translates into CASALAGGRSTDTQYF.

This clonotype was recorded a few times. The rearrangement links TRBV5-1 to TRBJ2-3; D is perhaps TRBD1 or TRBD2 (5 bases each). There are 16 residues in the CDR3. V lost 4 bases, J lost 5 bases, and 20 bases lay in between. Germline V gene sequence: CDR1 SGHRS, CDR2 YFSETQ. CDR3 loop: CASSPRGLGGGDTQYF. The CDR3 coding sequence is TGCGCCAGCAGCCCCCGGGGCTTGGGTGGCGGAGATACGCAGTATTTT. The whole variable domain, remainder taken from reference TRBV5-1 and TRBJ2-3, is KAGVTQTPRYLIKTRGQQVTLSCSPISGHRSVSWYQQTPGQGLQFLFEYFSETQRNKGNFPGRFSGRQFSNSRSEMNVSTLELGDSALYLCASSPRGLGGGDTQYFGPGTRLTVL.

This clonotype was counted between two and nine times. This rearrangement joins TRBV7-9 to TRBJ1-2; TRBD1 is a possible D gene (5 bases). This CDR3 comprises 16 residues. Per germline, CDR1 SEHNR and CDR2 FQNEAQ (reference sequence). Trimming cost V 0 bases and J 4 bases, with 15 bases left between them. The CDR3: CASSLATGRAIYGYTF. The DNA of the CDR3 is TGTGCCAGCAGCTTAGCCACCGGCAGGGCAATCTATGGCTACACCTTC.